The table lists the clone carrying this T cell receptor beta chain with many counts. Its antigen remains unknown. The cDNA came from 5'RACE, which used 10-nucleotide random UMIs. In every sequencing run, more than 200 million TCR-beta sequences were generated from 15-18 subjects. TCRdb re-called the 5' RACE reads with MiXCR, one entry per CDR3 protein. Found here are 65,000 to 80,000 distinct CDR3 sequences, around 4.8% of them singletons; the top ten hold about 2.2%. The source of the sample is a study of neurological immune-mediated disorders. Regarding the study as a whole: The absence of shared CDR3 amino acid sequences among expanded clones across subjects suggests private repertoires in all groups.

Unsorted libraries were derived from 2 million PBMCs stored at -80 C. Germline assignment: CDR1 MNHEY and CDR2 SVGAGI. Deletions cut 0 bases from V and 1 base from J, with 8 bases between. This CDR3 has 15 residues. The clonotype originates from a woman aged 70-85 years with multiple sclerosis. The chain combines TRBV6-5 with TRBJ2-3, with a tentative D call TRBD2 (6 bases). The sample was PBMCs. CDR3 nucleotides: TGTGCCAGCAGTTACTCGGGGGGAGGCACAGATACGCAGTATTTT. This sequence encodes CASSYSGGGTDTQYF.